This is a list of T cell receptor beta chains from one sample in a study of identical twins' blood T cells. One entry per CDR3 protein, called by TCRdb with MiXCR from the 5' RACE reads. The data show 350,000 to 400,000 distinct CDR3 sequences, over 25% seen once. Sequencing was carried out using PBMCs. These receptors all come from a woman between 18 and 55 years old in good health. The CDR3 runs from the conserved cysteine through the conserved F or W. Fields, in order: D gene, V gene, J gene, clone size, CDR3 protein, CDR3 DNA. The D gene is left open where the match is weak. Where a row states a size, it is once, few, many or the class of an expanded clone; other rows omit it.

>TRBD1|TRBV7-9|TRBJ1-1|NA
CASSLMDRGIPEAFF
TGTGCCAGCAGCCTTATGGACAGGGGGATCCCTGAAGCTTTCTTT
>NA|TRBV2|TRBJ1-6|few
CASSAFGFVNSPLHF
TGTGCCAGCAGTGCATTCGGGTTTGTTAATTCACCCCTCCACTTT
>NA|TRBV5-5|TRBJ1-1|NA
CASSVQDPNAEAFF
TGTGCCAGCAGCGTACAGGACCCGAATGCTGAAGCTTTCTTT
>NA|TRBV5-5|TRBJ2-3|NA
CASSVGQREDTQYF
TGTGCCAGCAGCGTGGGACAAAGGGAAGATACGCAGTATTTT
>NA|TRBV7-9|TRBJ2-1|few
CASSRGELAHTNNEQFF
TGTGCCAGCAGTCGGGGCGAACTAGCCCATACAAACAATGAGCAGTTCTTC
>TRBD1|TRBV20-1|TRBJ2-1|once
CSATGTDKYNEQFF
TGCAGTGCCACCGGGACAGACAAGTACAATGAGCAGTTCTTC
>NA|TRBV20-1|TRBJ1-1|NA
CSAPRPGWDTEAFF
TGCAGTGCCCCACGGCCGGGCTGGGACACTGAAGCTTTCTTT
>NA|TRBV12-3/TRBV12-4|TRBJ1-2|few
CASVGPFGRYTF
TGTGCCAGCGTCGGACCCTTTGGGCGCTACACCTTC
>NA|TRBV4-1|TRBJ1-2|few
CASRSTRDSNLNYGYTF
TGCGCCAGCAGGTCAACTCGAGACAGCAACCTTAACTATGGCTACACCTTC
>NA|TRBV12-3/TRBV12-4|TRBJ1-5|NA
CAGSFLDGQPQHF
TGTGCCGGCAGTTTCTTGGACGGTCAGCCCCAGCATTTT
>NA|TRBV13|TRBJ2-7|NA
CASSFRGNSYEQYF
TGTGCCAGCAGCTTTAGGGGAAACTCCTACGAGCAGTACTTC
>NA|TRBV10-3|TRBJ1-2|NA
CAISRRTTSPDIYGYTF
TGTGCCATCAGTCGCCGCACGACATCGCCGGATATATATGGCTACACCTTC
>NA|TRBV7-9|TRBJ1-1|few
CASSLGSRMNTEAFF
TGTGCCAGCAGCTTGGGGTCGCGGATGAACACTGAAGCTTTCTTT
>NA|TRBV5-1|TRBJ1-2|many
CASSQQRGGYTF
TGCGCCAGCAGCCAGCAGAGGGGAGGCTACACCTTC
>NA|TRBV10-3|TRBJ1-1|NA
CAIMVGQTEAFF
TGTGCCATCATGGTCGGACAGACTGAAGCTTTCTTT
>NA|TRBV12-5|TRBJ2-3|few
CASGSRDTQYF
TGTGCTAGTGGTTCCCGAGATACGCAGTATTTT
>TRBD1|TRBV19|TRBJ1-1|few
CASSTTGGANTEAFF
TGTGCCAGTAGTACGACAGGGGGAGCTAACACTGAAGCTTTCTTT
>TRBD2|TRBV20-1|TRBJ2-3|NA
CGASGLSGDTQYF
TGCGGTGCTAGCGGTCTCTCGGGAGATACGCAGTATTTT
>NA|TRBV28|TRBJ2-7|NA
CACRPGVYEQYF
TGTGCCTGCAGGCCGGGGGTCTACGAGCAGTACTTC
>TRBD1|TRBV6-6|TRBJ1-5|few
CASSHLGQGGPQHF
TGTGCCAGCAGCCACTTGGGACAGGGAGGGCCCCAGCATTTT
>TRBD1|TRBV20-1|TRBJ1-2|NA
CSAREGQDYGYTF
TGCAGTGCTAGAGAAGGACAGGACTATGGCTACACCTTC
>TRBD1|TRBV29-1|TRBJ1-1|few
CSVGQANTEAFF
TGCAGCGTGGGACAGGCGAACACTGAAGCTTTCTTT
>TRBD2|TRBV29-1|TRBJ2-3|NA
CSVASGRENADTQYF
TGCAGCGTTGCTAGCGGGCGTGAGAACGCAGATACGCAGTATTTT
>TRBD1|TRBV29-1|TRBJ1-1|NA
CGVRWGQDPNTEAFF
TGCGGCGTCCGTTGGGGACAGGACCCGAACACTGAAGCTTTCTTT
>TRBD2|TRBV29-1|TRBJ2-3|NA
CSVDRDYRTDTQYF
TGCAGCGTTGACCGGGACTACCGAACAGATACGCAGTATTTT
>TRBD1|TRBV12-3/TRBV12-4|TRBJ1-2|few
CASSLEIGRTGDGYTF
TGTGCCAGCAGTTTAGAAATTGGCCGGACAGGGGATGGCTACACCTTC
>TRBD1|TRBV29-1|TRBJ2-1|many
CSVERDSGYEQFF
TGCAGCGTTGAAAGGGACAGCGGATATGAGCAGTTCTTC
>TRBD1|TRBV20-1|TRBJ1-5|few
CSANDRGLGNQPQHF
TGCAGTGCCAACGACAGGGGGCTTGGCAATCAGCCCCAGCATTTT
>TRBD1|TRBV6-6|TRBJ1-5|NA
CASSYSGTDCSNQPQHF
TGTGCCAGCAGTTACTCCGGGACAGACTGTAGCAATCAGCCCCAGCATTTT
>NA|TRBV12-3/TRBV12-4|TRBJ2-2|few
CASSFDRTEYHTGELFF
TGTGCCAGCAGCTTCGACCGGACTGAATATCACACCGGGGAGCTGTTTTTT
>TRBD1|TRBV29-1|TRBJ1-4|few
CSVEDGTGGEKLFF
TGCAGCGTTGAAGATGGGACAGGGGGTGAAAAACTGTTTTTT
>NA|TRBV20-1|TRBJ2-7|NA
CSARGGLSEQYF
TGCAGTGCTAGAGGGGGATTGAGCGAGCAGTACTTC
>NA|TRBV20-1|TRBJ1-3|NA
CSASATGSGNTIYF
TGCAGTGCTAGCGCGACAGGCTCTGGAAACACCATATATTTT
>TRBD1|TRBV19|TRBJ1-3|NA
CASSNRDRPGNTIYF
TGTGCCAGTAGTAACCGGGACAGGCCTGGAAACACCATATATTTT
>NA|TRBV20-1|TRBJ2-3|NA
CSALLGGGTQYF
TGCAGTGCTCTCCTCGGGGGTGGAACGCAGTATTTT
>TRBD1|TRBV5-1|TRBJ1-1|NA
CASRGGTGSVEAFF
TGCGCCAGCAGGGGAGGGACAGGGAGTGTTGAAGCTTTCTTT
>NA|TRBV7-2|TRBJ2-2|NA
CASSLGQFRELFF
TGTGCCAGCAGCTTAGGGCAGTTTCGGGAGCTGTTTTTT
>NA|TRBV7-9|TRBJ2-7|few
CASSLGRGFNEQYF
TGTGCCAGCAGCTTGGGGCGGGGTTTCAACGAGCAGTACTTC
>NA|TRBV19|TRBJ1-2|many
CASSPTIFNYGYTF
TGTGCCAGTAGTCCGACAATCTTTAACTATGGCTACACCTTC
>NA|TRBV29-1|TRBJ2-1|few
CSTTSLDEQFF
TGCAGCACAACTAGCTTGGATGAGCAGTTCTTC